This T cell receptor beta chain was observed in a study of shared clonotypes between healthy human individuals. The study's findings and limits: Measured sharing among donors was expected to vary with sequencing depth.

CDR1 is LNHDA, CDR2 SQIVND, per germline (reference sequence). The CDR3 is made up of 15 amino acids. Trimming removed 4 bases from V and 0 bases from J; junction bases left unmatched: 5. As regards this clone: Its specificity is not known.

Several immunoSEQ 96-well plates shared each subset's DNA, each plate a replicate. Approximately 27,000 T cell genomes, or around 300 ng DNA, went into replicate PCRs of unsorted PBMC. Profiled with immunoSEQ multiplex PCR; TCRdb holds only in-frame clones, not every one. Of fewer than 600,000 clones in the sample, around 77% were seen once. V is TRBV19 and J is TRBJ2-7; TRBD2 agrees at 8 bases. This TCR was sampled from a woman aged 40 to 49 in good health. Some clones in this sample may be carry-over from other donors' samples. The sample taken for sequencing was PBMCs. The CDR3 region is CASSTEREPSYEQYF. The CDR3 DNA follows: TGTGCCAGTAGTACCGAGCGGGAGCCCTCCTACGAGCAGTACTTC.